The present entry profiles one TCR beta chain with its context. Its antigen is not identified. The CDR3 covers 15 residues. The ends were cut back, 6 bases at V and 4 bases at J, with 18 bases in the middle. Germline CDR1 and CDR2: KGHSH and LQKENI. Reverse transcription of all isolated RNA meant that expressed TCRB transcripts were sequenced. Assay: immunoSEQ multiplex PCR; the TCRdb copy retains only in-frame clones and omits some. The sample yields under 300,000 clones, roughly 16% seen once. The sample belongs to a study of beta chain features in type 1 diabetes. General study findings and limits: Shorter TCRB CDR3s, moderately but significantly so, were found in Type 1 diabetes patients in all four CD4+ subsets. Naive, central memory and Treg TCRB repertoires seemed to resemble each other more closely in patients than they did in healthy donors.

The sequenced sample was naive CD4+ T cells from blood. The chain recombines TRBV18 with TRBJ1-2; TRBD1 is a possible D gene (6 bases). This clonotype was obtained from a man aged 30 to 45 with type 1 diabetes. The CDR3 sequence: CASSPDRPPSYGYTF. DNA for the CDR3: TGTGCCAGCTCCCCGGACAGACCTCCCTCCTATGGCTACACCTTC.